This T cell receptor beta chain was identified during a study of CD8 T cells in Susac syndrome. The germline V and J ends were trimmed by 4 bases and 2 bases, with 12 bases remaining between them. CDR1 LGHDT and CDR2 YNNKEL come from the germline V gene (reference sequence). The CDR3 spans 14 residues. TEMRA cells were enriched by FACS, while CD8+ and CD4+ T cells were obtained through a negative isolation that was performed magnetically. An amount of RNA that ranged from 0.5 to 1 ug was reverse transcribed with random hexamers. TCRdb recomputed calls from the immunoSEQ multiplex PCR reads with MiXCR, one row per CDR3 protein. The top ten clones hold 0.25% to 0.3% of a sample with 100,000 to 150,000 distinct CDR3 sequences, over 90% of them seen once.

The source material was CD8+ T cells from PBMCs. The chain combines TRBV3-1 with TRBJ2-7, with D perhaps being TRBD1 or TRBD2 (5 bases each). This receptor was taken from a human donor with Susac syndrome. The CDR3 sequence is CASSLYGAPYEQYF. CDR3 bases: TGTGCCAGCAGCCTATACGGGGCGCCCTACGAGCAGTACTTC.